This TCR beta chain was profiled in a study of beta chain features in type 1 diabetes. Regarding the study as a whole: Across patients, naive, central memory and Treg TCRB repertoires exhibited apparently greater similarity than was observed across healthy donors. In patients and controls equally, PCR might favor templates that are shorter.

TCRB transcripts that were expressed got sequenced, as all of the isolated RNA had been reverse transcribed. The protocol was immunoSEQ multiplex PCR, while the TCRdb copy is restricted to in-frame clones and leaves out a portion. Of a few hundred thousand clones in the sample, 12% to 15% were seen once. Germline V gene sequence: CDR1 MNHEY, CDR2 SVGAGI. The J segment lost 7 bases and the V segment lost 10 bases, leaving 5 bases of the junction unmatched. The CDR3 length is 12 residues. Of note for this clone: Its specificity is unknown.

On average, the one heparinised blood draw given by each donor was approximately 100 mL. A CD45RO/CCR7/CD25/CD127/CD95/CD27 panel sorted naive, central memory, regulatory and stem cell-like memory CD4+ cells. This clonotype was obtained from a man under 40 in good health. The chain combines TRBV6-5 with TRBJ2-4; 9 nucleotides align to TRBD1. Sequenced material: central memory CD4+ T cells from blood. The CDR3 coding sequence is TGTGCCACCCGACAGGGGGTGAACATTCAGTACTTC. Translation gives CATRQGVNIQYF.